Listed below are T cell receptor beta chains from one sample, sequenced in a study of blood T cells in healthy people across ages. Using its own MiXCR run on the 5' RACE reads, TCRdb lists one record per CDR3 protein. The sample records roughly 1.9 million distinct CDR3 sequences, about two fifths being singletons. The source material was blood. Source of these receptors: a human donor in good health. Each CDR3 is given with its conserved first and last residue. A D gene is named only where the DNA matches it firmly. Clone size is shown for a subset of rows, as once, few, many or a class of expanded clone.

J gene: TRBJ2-7
D gene: TRBD2
clone size: NA
V gene: TRBV6-6
CDR3 protein: CASNTREAYEQYF
CDR3 DNA: TGTGCCAGCAACACCCGGGAGGCCTACGAGCAGTACTTC

J gene: TRBJ2-6
D gene: TRBD1
clone size: NA
V gene: TRBV28
CDR3 protein: CASSSIPGTPDRTGGSGANVLTF
CDR3 DNA: TGTGCCAGCAGTTCTATCCCCGGAACTCCAGACAGGACAGGGGGCTCTGGGGCCAACGTCCTGACTTTC

J gene: TRBJ2-7
D gene: NA
clone size: many
V gene: TRBV29-1
CDR3 protein: CSVEDLYYEQYF
CDR3 DNA: TGCAGCGTTGAAGACTTGTACTACGAGCAGTACTTC

J gene: TRBJ2-7
D gene: NA
clone size: NA
V gene: TRBV20-1
CDR3 protein: CSARRRAYEQYF
CDR3 DNA: TGCAGTGCTAGAAGGCGGGCCTACGAGCAGTACTTC

J gene: TRBJ2-3
D gene: NA
clone size: few
V gene: TRBV28
CDR3 protein: CASSSGGQGLPADTQYF
CDR3 DNA: TGTGCCAGCAGCTCCGGGGGGCAGGGGCTACCTGCGGATACGCAGTATTTT

J gene: TRBJ1-5
D gene: NA
clone size: NA
V gene: TRBV28
CDR3 protein: CASSLRQAYNQPQHF
CDR3 DNA: TGTGCCAGCAGTTTAAGGCAGGCTTACAATCAGCCCCAGCATTTT

J gene: TRBJ2-3
D gene: TRBD2
clone size: many
V gene: TRBV11-2
CDR3 protein: CASSAGFGGSTDTQYF
CDR3 DNA: TGTGCCAGCAGCGCCGGGTTCGGGGGGAGCACAGATACGCAGTATTTT

J gene: TRBJ2-1
D gene: TRBD1
clone size: once
V gene: TRBV28
CDR3 protein: CASSYTLTGGIQYNEQFF
CDR3 DNA: TGTGCCAGCAGCTACACCCTAACAGGGGGCATCCAATACAATGAGCAGTTCTTC

J gene: TRBJ2-7
D gene: NA
clone size: NA
V gene: TRBV12-3/TRBV12-4
CDR3 protein: CASASLFSYNEQYF
CDR3 DNA: TGTGCCAGCGCGAGCTTATTCTCCTACAATGAGCAGTACTTC

J gene: TRBJ2-7
D gene: NA
clone size: few
V gene: TRBV15
CDR3 protein: CATSRDLLATYEQYF
CDR3 DNA: TGTGCCACCAGCAGAGATCTTTTAGCGACCTACGAGCAGTACTTC

J gene: TRBJ1-1
D gene: NA
clone size: few
V gene: TRBV24-1
CDR3 protein: CATRGAGYNTEAFF
CDR3 DNA: TGTGCCACCAGGGGGGCAGGGTACAACACTGAAGCTTTCTTT

J gene: TRBJ2-5
D gene: TRBD1
clone size: many
V gene: TRBV20-1
CDR3 protein: CRAGTGVGETQYF
CDR3 DNA: TGCAGAGCCGGGACAGGGGTCGGGGAGACCCAGTACTTC

J gene: TRBJ2-7
D gene: TRBD2
clone size: NA
V gene: TRBV20-1
CDR3 protein: CSATSGGADEQYF
CDR3 DNA: TGCAGTGCTACCAGCGGGGGGGCCGACGAGCAGTACTTC

J gene: TRBJ2-5
D gene: NA
clone size: NA
V gene: TRBV29-1
CDR3 protein: CSGLQRLGYQETQYF
CDR3 DNA: TGCAGCGGGTTGCAGAGATTGGGGTACCAGGAGACCCAGTACTTC

J gene: TRBJ2-1
D gene: NA
clone size: NA
V gene: TRBV12-3/TRBV12-4
CDR3 protein: CASSLALSSRMKQFF
CDR3 DNA: TGTGCCAGCAGTTTAGCTTTGTCTAGCAGAATGAAGCAGTTCTTC

J gene: TRBJ2-3
D gene: TRBD2
clone size: NA
V gene: TRBV6-2/TRBV6-3
CDR3 protein: CASSGPSGGPSTDTQYF
CDR3 DNA: TGTGCCAGCAGTGGACCTAGCGGGGGGCCGAGCACAGATACGCAGTATTTT

J gene: TRBJ2-5
D gene: NA
clone size: NA
V gene: TRBV18
CDR3 protein: CASSPPSWETQYF
CDR3 DNA: TGTGCCAGCTCACCGCCTAGCTGGGAGACCCAGTACTTC

J gene: TRBJ2-1
D gene: TRBD1
clone size: few
V gene: TRBV29-1
CDR3 protein: CSVEGQGEDNEQFF
CDR3 DNA: TGCAGCGTGGAGGGACAGGGGGAGGACAATGAGCAGTTCTTC

J gene: TRBJ1-2
D gene: NA
clone size: NA
V gene: TRBV20-1
CDR3 protein: CSARDLGARGYTF
CDR3 DNA: TGCAGTGCTAGAGATCTAGGGGCACGAGGCTACACCTTC

J gene: TRBJ2-1
D gene: NA
clone size: NA
V gene: TRBV29-1
CDR3 protein: CSVGTDSSYNEQFF
CDR3 DNA: TGCAGCGTCGGGACCGATAGCTCCTACAATGAGCAGTTCTTC

J gene: TRBJ2-5
D gene: TRBD1
clone size: NA
V gene: TRBV3-1
CDR3 protein: CASTIYGQGETQYF
CDR3 DNA: TGTGCCAGCACAATCTACGGACAGGGAGAGACCCAGTACTTC

J gene: TRBJ1-2
D gene: NA
clone size: few
V gene: TRBV12-3/TRBV12-4
CDR3 protein: CASSPIDRGVGYTF
CDR3 DNA: TGTGCCAGCAGTCCAATTGACCGAGGTGTCGGCTACACCTTC

J gene: TRBJ1-2
D gene: TRBD1
clone size: NA
V gene: TRBV20-1
CDR3 protein: CSVIDRVNYGYTF
CDR3 DNA: TGCAGTGTAATTGACAGGGTCAACTATGGCTACACCTTC

J gene: TRBJ1-2
D gene: NA
clone size: NA
V gene: TRBV20-1
CDR3 protein: CSARDTLGREGYTF
CDR3 DNA: TGCAGTGCTAGAGATACATTGGGGAGAGAAGGCTACACCTTC

J gene: TRBJ1-2
D gene: NA
clone size: NA
V gene: TRBV4-2
CDR3 protein: CASSQGEGRSYGYTF
CDR3 DNA: TGTGCCAGCAGCCAAGGTGAGGGACGCTCCTATGGCTACACCTTC

J gene: TRBJ2-7
D gene: NA
clone size: NA
V gene: TRBV7-2
CDR3 protein: CASSPQGQSYEQYF
CDR3 DNA: TGTGCCAGCAGCCCCCAAGGACAGTCCTACGAGCAGTACTTC

J gene: TRBJ1-2
D gene: TRBD1
clone size: NA
V gene: TRBV6-1
CDR3 protein: CASFKSGTGGGSVYGYTF
CDR3 DNA: TGTGCCAGCTTTAAATCCGGGACAGGGGGCGGGTCTGTCTATGGCTACACCTTC

J gene: TRBJ2-1
D gene: NA
clone size: NA
V gene: TRBV5-1
CDR3 protein: CASSLDPQPAEQFF
CDR3 DNA: TGCGCCAGCAGCTTGGATCCCCAACCGGCCGAGCAGTTCTTC

J gene: TRBJ2-2
D gene: TRBD1
clone size: NA
V gene: TRBV20-1
CDR3 protein: CSARYPGTVNTGELFF
CDR3 DNA: TGCAGTGCTAGATACCCCGGGACAGTAAACACCGGGGAGCTGTTTTTT

J gene: TRBJ1-4
D gene: NA
clone size: NA
V gene: TRBV7-2
CDR3 protein: CASSLEGWGDEKLFF
CDR3 DNA: TGTGCCAGCAGCTTAGAGGGCTGGGGGGATGAAAAACTGTTTTTT

J gene: TRBJ1-3
D gene: NA
clone size: NA
V gene: TRBV21-1
CDR3 protein: CACTRWGLVVTIYF
CDR3 DNA: TGTGCCTGCACTCGATGGGGGCTGGTGGTCACCATATATTTT

J gene: TRBJ1-1
D gene: NA
clone size: NA
V gene: TRBV29-1
CDR3 protein: CSVPLGNTEAFF
CDR3 DNA: TGCAGCGTTCCCCTAGGAAACACTGAAGCTTTCTTT

J gene: TRBJ2-3
D gene: TRBD2
clone size: few
V gene: TRBV29-1
CDR3 protein: CSVAGLAGIDTQYF
CDR3 DNA: TGCAGCGTTGCTGGACTAGCGGGGATAGATACGCAGTATTTT

J gene: TRBJ1-5
D gene: TRBD1
clone size: NA
V gene: TRBV7-6
CDR3 protein: CASSSGDRAVGQPQHF
CDR3 DNA: TGTGCCAGCAGCTCAGGGGACAGGGCTGTCGGGCAGCCCCAGCATTTT

J gene: TRBJ2-3
D gene: NA
clone size: NA
V gene: TRBV6-6
CDR3 protein: CASSYSVRGTSTDTQYF
CDR3 DNA: TGTGCCAGCAGTTACTCCGTTCGCGGGACTAGCACAGATACGCAGTATTTT

J gene: TRBJ1-2
D gene: NA
clone size: NA
V gene: TRBV18
CDR3 protein: CASSPRSPRRGIYGYTF
CDR3 DNA: TGTGCCAGCTCACCACGAAGCCCGAGGAGGGGTATCTATGGCTACACCTTC

J gene: TRBJ2-1
D gene: TRBD1
clone size: few
V gene: TRBV28
CDR3 protein: CASSLGTGSSNEQFF
CDR3 DNA: TGTGCCAGCAGTCTAGGGACAGGGTCTTCCAATGAGCAGTTCTTC

J gene: TRBJ1-2
D gene: NA
clone size: once
V gene: TRBV7-2
CDR3 protein: CASSPVAGVGYGYTF
CDR3 DNA: TGTGCCAGCAGCCCCGTGGCGGGAGTTGGCTATGGCTACACCTTC

J gene: TRBJ2-7
D gene: NA
clone size: NA
V gene: TRBV7-9
CDR3 protein: CASSLGGQGGSYEQYF
CDR3 DNA: TGTGCCAGCAGCTTAGGGGGGCAGGGGGGCTCCTACGAGCAGTACTTC

J gene: TRBJ2-1
D gene: NA
clone size: NA
V gene: TRBV24-1
CDR3 protein: CATSDSQEIFVGEQFF
CDR3 DNA: TGTGCCACCAGTGATTCCCAAGAAATCTTCGTAGGTGAGCAGTTCTTC

J gene: TRBJ2-3
D gene: TRBD1
clone size: NA
V gene: TRBV15
CDR3 protein: CATSRENRGADTQYF
CDR3 DNA: TGTGCCACCAGCAGAGAGAACAGGGGGGCAGATACGCAGTATTTT

J gene: TRBJ1-2
D gene: TRBD1
clone size: once
V gene: TRBV9
CDR3 protein: CASSQRTGATYGYTF
CDR3 DNA: TGTGCCAGCAGCCAGCGGACAGGGGCCACTTATGGCTACACCTTC

J gene: TRBJ1-2
D gene: NA
clone size: NA
V gene: TRBV7-9
CDR3 protein: CASSSTGRDYGYTF
CDR3 DNA: TGTGCCAGCAGCTCCACCGGCAGGGACTATGGCTACACCTTC

J gene: TRBJ1-1
D gene: NA
clone size: few
V gene: TRBV6-7
CDR3 protein: CASSPPTLDTEAFF
CDR3 DNA: TGTGCCAGCAGCCCACCGACCCTTGACACTGAAGCTTTCTTT

J gene: TRBJ2-1
D gene: NA
clone size: NA
V gene: TRBV20-1
CDR3 protein: CSARDLAIATHNEQFF
CDR3 DNA: TGCAGTGCTAGAGATCTCGCGATAGCGACTCACAATGAGCAGTTCTTC

J gene: TRBJ1-4
D gene: NA
clone size: few
V gene: TRBV28
CDR3 protein: CASNWVGGREKLFF
CDR3 DNA: TGTGCCAGCAACTGGGTCGGGGGCCGGGAAAAACTGTTTTTT

J gene: TRBJ2-7
D gene: TRBD1
clone size: NA
V gene: TRBV6-6
CDR3 protein: CASSSPADRASYEQYF
CDR3 DNA: TGTGCCAGCAGTTCTCCAGCTGACAGGGCCTCCTACGAGCAGTACTTC

J gene: TRBJ2-7
D gene: TRBD1
clone size: NA
V gene: TRBV7-2
CDR3 protein: CASTVPTGTGGGRGYEQYF
CDR3 DNA: TGTGCCAGCACCGTTCCAACCGGGACAGGAGGGGGTCGGGGCTACGAGCAGTACTTC

J gene: TRBJ2-1
D gene: TRBD2
clone size: few
V gene: TRBV12-3/TRBV12-4
CDR3 protein: CASSFHGGREGLGQFF
CDR3 DNA: TGTGCCAGCAGTTTTCACGGGGGTAGGGAGGGACTTGGGCAGTTCTTC

J gene: TRBJ2-7
D gene: TRBD1
clone size: NA
V gene: TRBV11-1
CDR3 protein: CASSWGTGRSYEQYF
CDR3 DNA: TGTGCCAGCAGCTGGGGGACAGGGAGGTCCTACGAGCAGTACTTC

J gene: TRBJ1-1
D gene: TRBD1
clone size: NA
V gene: TRBV5-1
CDR3 protein: CASSAIEDRGEVEAFF
CDR3 DNA: TGCGCCAGCAGCGCCATAGAGGACAGGGGAGAAGTTGAAGCTTTCTTT

J gene: TRBJ1-2
D gene: NA
clone size: few
V gene: TRBV7-6
CDR3 protein: CASSLSPLSGYTF
CDR3 DNA: TGTGCCAGCAGCTTGTCTCCTCTATCTGGCTACACCTTC

J gene: TRBJ2-1
D gene: NA
clone size: few
V gene: TRBV15
CDR3 protein: CATSTRTFLDEQFF
CDR3 DNA: TGTGCCACCAGCACAAGGACATTTCTCGATGAGCAGTTCTTC

J gene: TRBJ1-1
D gene: NA
clone size: NA
V gene: TRBV15
CDR3 protein: CATSRGHELGAFF
CDR3 DNA: TGTGCCACCAGCAGAGGGCATGAACTAGGAGCTTTCTTT

J gene: TRBJ1-2
D gene: TRBD1
clone size: few
V gene: TRBV6-1
CDR3 protein: CASTIRDRALFYGYTF
CDR3 DNA: TGTGCCAGCACCATCCGGGACAGAGCTCTATTCTATGGCTACACCTTC

J gene: TRBJ2-1
D gene: TRBD2
clone size: few
V gene: TRBV25-1
CDR3 protein: CASSRSRGLAGGLSNEQFF
CDR3 DNA: TGTGCCAGCAGTCGATCCCGGGGACTAGCGGGGGGGCTGTCCAATGAGCAGTTCTTC

J gene: TRBJ2-7
D gene: NA
clone size: NA
V gene: TRBV4-3
CDR3 protein: CASSSSGTGGLKQYF
CDR3 DNA: TGCGCCAGCAGCTCCTCCGGAACAGGAGGTTTGAAGCAGTACTTC

J gene: TRBJ2-7
D gene: TRBD1
clone size: few
V gene: TRBV9
CDR3 protein: CASSASPGQGYEQYF
CDR3 DNA: TGTGCCAGCAGCGCGTCCCCGGGACAGGGCTACGAGCAGTACTTC

J gene: TRBJ1-4
D gene: TRBD1
clone size: NA
V gene: TRBV7-2
CDR3 protein: CASSLDRVARNEKLFF
CDR3 DNA: TGTGCCAGCAGCTTGGACAGGGTGGCGAGAAATGAAAAACTGTTTTTT

J gene: TRBJ1-5
D gene: NA
clone size: NA
V gene: TRBV28
CDR3 protein: CASKRVYNQPQHF
CDR3 DNA: TGTGCCAGCAAGAGGGTTTACAATCAGCCCCAGCATTTT